One sample yielded the 18 T cell receptor beta chains listed below, sequenced in a study of blood T cell repertoires in COVID-19. The assay was immunoSEQ multiplex PCR, and TCRdb's table has in-frame clones only and misses some. This table has 140,000 or so clones, approximately 80% appearing once. Sequencing used peripheral blood. The receptors were sampled from a man between 60 and 75 years old with active or convalescent COVID-19.

The chain links TRBV11-3 to TRBJ2-2; D is uncertain. The CDR3 consists of 11 residues. V shed 4 bases and J shed 6 bases, with 3 bases lying between them. The germline gives CDR1 SGHNT, CDR2 YENEEA. The CDR3 DNA is TGTGCCAGCAGCTCCTCCGGGGAGCTGTTTTTT. Translated: CASSSSGELFF.

The chain has TRBV11-3 and TRBJ2-2; tentative D call: TRBD1 (6 bases). Germline values: CDR1 SGHNT, CDR2 YENEEA. CDR3 length: 15 residues. V was cut by 7 bases and J by 5 bases, with 17 bases left in between. CDR3 in amino acids: CASTPVQGWTGELFF. The CDR3 nucleotides are TGTGCCAGCACCCCTGTGCAGGGGTGGACCGGGGAGCTGTTTTTT.

The V call is TRBV3-1 (or the pseudogene TRBV3-2), the J call TRBJ1-2; TRBD1 aligns across 9 bases. After removal of 4 bases from V and 4 bases from J, the junction contained 4 bases not matched to a gene. The CDR3 has 14 residues. Germline CDR1 is LGHDT and CDR2 is YNNKEL (reference sequence). The CDR3 nucleotides read TGTGCCAGCAGCCCACAGGGGGCCGGCTATGGCTACACCTTC. Amino acid sequence: CASSPQGAGYGYTF.

This sequence joins TRBV4-1 and TRBJ2-1; 9 bases align to TRBD1. Trimming at V came to 0 bases and at J to 10 bases, leaving 7 bases not matched to a gene. CDR3 length equals 15 residues. Germline values: CDR1 MGHRA, CDR2 YSYEKL. DNA for the CDR3: TGCGCCAGCAGCCAAGAGGGGACAGGGTTAAGGGAGCAGTTCTTC. This sequence encodes CASSQEGTGLREQFF.

The gene calls are TRBV28 and TRBJ1-2; 8 bases are shared with TRBD1. This CDR3 spans 12 amino acids. The V segment lost 7 bases and the J segment 4 bases; nucleotides outside the gene matches: 2. CDR1 and CDR2 from the germline V gene are MDHEN and SYDVKM. The CDR3 DNA is TGTGCCAGCATCGACAGGGGCTATGGCTACACCTTC. Amino acids: CASIDRGYGYTF.

The J gene is TRBJ2-1, the V gene TRBV30; 12 bases align to TRBD2. Germline loops: CDR1 GTSNPN, CDR2 SVGIG (reference sequence). V trimming: 7 bases; J trimming: 6 bases; junction bases outside the gene matches: 1. This CDR3 contains 12 residues. Written as DNA, the CDR3 is TGTGCCTTGACTAGCGGGGGCAATGAGCAGTTCTTC. It codes for CALTSGGNEQFF.

This clone was seen just once. The rearrangement uses TRBV6-6 and TRBJ1-1; 9 bases match TRBD1. J gave up 4 bases and V 6 bases, and 6 bases lay outside the gene matches. Germline loops: CDR1 MNHNY, CDR2 SVGAGI (reference sequence). The CDR3 is made up of 14 amino acids. CDR3 loop: CASSRDRAGTEAFF. CDR3 nucleotides: TGTGCCAGCAGCCGGGACAGGGCGGGCACTGAAGCTTTCTTT.

This rearrangement joins TRBV18 to TRBJ1-3; TRBD1 agrees at 9 bases. The ends lost 6 bases at V and 4 bases at J; junction bases unmatched: 13. Germline-derived CDR1 and CDR2 are KGHSH and LQKENI. The CDR3 contains 17 residues. The CDR3 is CASSKKTGQGQGNTIYF. CDR3 nucleotides: TGTGCCAGCTCTAAGAAAACCGGACAGGGGCAAGGAAACACCATATATTTT.

The V call is TRBV11-3, the J call TRBJ2-1; D is perhaps TRBD2 (7 bases). Germline values: CDR1 SGHNT, CDR2 YENEEA. The CDR3 covers 15 residues. V lost 6 bases to trimming and J lost 4 bases, with 16 bases between them. Here the CDR3 reads CASRSRGGPYNEQFF. CDR3 bases: TGTGCCAGCAGATCGAGGGGGGGGCCTTACAATGAGCAGTTCTTC.

The genes are TRBV6-6 and TRBJ1-3; a weak D match, TRBD1 (6 bases). In germline, CDR1 is MNHNY, CDR2 SVGAGI (reference sequence). This CDR3 comprises 13 residues. V gave up 10 bases and J gave up 8 bases, with 18 bases separating them. CDR3: CATVRGTRDTIYF. The CDR3, as DNA: TGTGCCACCGTAAGGGGGACGAGGGACACCATATATTTT.

This clone was seen just once. V gene TRBV7-9 combines with J gene TRBJ1-1, with TRBD1 identical over 10 bases. The germline gives CDR1 SEHNR, CDR2 FQNEAQ (reference sequence). V lost 5 bases and J lost 0; bases outside the gene matches: 6. This CDR3 is 16 amino acids long. CDR3 sequence reads: CASSPKTGGVNTEAFF. Written as DNA, the CDR3 is TGTGCCAGCAGCCCGAAGACAGGGGGCGTGAACACTGAAGCTTTCTTT. The full variable domain, completed using reference TRBV7-9 and TRBJ1-1, is DTGVSQNPRHKITKRGQNVTFRCDPISEHNRLYWYRQTLGQGPEFLTYFQNEAQLEKSRLLSDRFSAERPKGSFSTLEIQRTEQGDSAMYLCASSPKTGGVNTEAFFGQGTRLTVV.

This rearrangement joins TRBV6-2 or TRBV6-3 to TRBJ2-3; TRBD2 might be the D (6 bases). The germline gives CDR1 MNHEY, CDR2 SVGEGT. The V and J ends lost 2 bases and 5 bases respectively, with 11 bases between them. The CDR3 loop spans 14 amino acids. CDR3 sequence: CASSYRLGRDTQYF. The CDR3 DNA follows: TGTGCCAGCAGTTACCGACTAGGGCGAGATACGCAGTATTTT.

The genes are TRBV10-3 and TRBJ2-1; 7 nucleotides agree with TRBD2. Germline CDR1 is ENHRY and CDR2 is SYGVKD. The CDR3 is made up of 12 amino acids. V lost 4 bases and J lost 10; bases outside the gene matches: 4. The CDR3 region has the DNA TGTGCCATCAGTGTTTGGGAGGGGGAGCAGTTCTTC. It yields the protein CAISVWEGEQFF.

The chain links TRBV27 to TRBJ1-5; 7 bases align to TRBD1. The V gene's germline CDR1 is MNHEY and CDR2 SMNVEV (reference sequence). J was trimmed by 1 base and V by 10 bases; bases with no gene match: 7. This CDR3 spans 14 amino acids. DNA for the CDR3: TGTGCCACAAAAAAGACAGGGAGCAATCAGCCCCAGCATTTT. This codes for CATKKTGSNQPQHF.

This sequence joins TRBV11-3 and TRBJ2-5, with TRBD1 identical over 7 bases. Per germline, CDR1 SGHNT and CDR2 YENEEA. The V gene end was trimmed by 1 base and the J gene end by 0 bases; junction bases not matched to a gene: 5. This CDR3 is built from 16 residues. The CDR3 DNA follows: TGTGCCAGCAGCTTAGGAGACAGGGCGTACCAAGAGACCCAGTACTTC. Protein: CASSLGDRAYQETQYF. Combining the CDR3 with reference TRBV11-3 and TRBJ2-5 gives the whole variable domain EAGVVQSPRYKIIEKKQPVAFWCNPISGHNTLYWYLQNLGQGPELLIRYENEEAVDDSQLPKDRFSAERLKGVDSTLKIQPAELGDSAVYLCASSLGDRAYQETQYFGPGTRLLVL.

The rearrangement joins TRBV5-1 to TRBJ1-3; a weak D match, TRBD1 (5 bases). Germline loops: CDR1 SGHRS, CDR2 YFSETQ. V lost 0 bases and J 0 bases, leaving 10 bases between the germline ends. CDR3 length: 16 residues. DNA for the CDR3: TGCGCCAGCAGCTTGGTGCAGGGACTCTCTGGAAACACCATATATTTT. This sequence encodes CASSLVQGLSGNTIYF. The entire variable domain, with the rest obtained from reference TRBV5-1 and TRBJ1-3, is as follows: KAGVTQTPRYLIKTRGQQVTLSCSPISGHRSVSWYQQTPGQGLQFLFEYFSETQRNKGNFPGRFSGRQFSNSRSEMNVSTLELGDSALYLCASSLVQGLSGNTIYFGEGSWLTVV.

V is TRBV6-5 and J is TRBJ2-2; the D is unclear. Germline V gene sequence: CDR1 MNHEY, CDR2 SVGAGI. The CDR3 consists of 14 residues. Between the trimmed V and J ends, which lost 0 bases and 6 bases, there was a span of 8 bases. CDR3: CASSYSTSSGELFF. The CDR3 region has the DNA TGTGCCAGCAGTTACTCGACTTCGTCCGGGGAGCTGTTTTTT.

CDR3 DNA: TGTGCCAGCAGCTTAAACCCGGACAACAATCAGCCCCAGCATTTT. Its translation: CASSLNPDNNQPQHF. This chain links TRBV7-6 with TRBJ1-5; D may be TRBD1 (5 bases). V was shortened by 2 bases and J by 3 bases, with 11 bases between the two germline ends. The V gene's germline CDR1 is SGHVS and CDR2 FNYEAQ. The CDR3 is made up of 15 amino acids. The full variable domain, rest sourced from reference TRBV7-6 and TRBJ1-5, is GAGVSQSPRYKVTKRGQDVALRCDPISGHVSLYWYRQALGQGPEFLTYFNYEAQQDKSGLPNDRFSAERPEGSISTLTIQRTEQRDSAMYRCASSLNPDNNQPQHFGDGTRLSIL.